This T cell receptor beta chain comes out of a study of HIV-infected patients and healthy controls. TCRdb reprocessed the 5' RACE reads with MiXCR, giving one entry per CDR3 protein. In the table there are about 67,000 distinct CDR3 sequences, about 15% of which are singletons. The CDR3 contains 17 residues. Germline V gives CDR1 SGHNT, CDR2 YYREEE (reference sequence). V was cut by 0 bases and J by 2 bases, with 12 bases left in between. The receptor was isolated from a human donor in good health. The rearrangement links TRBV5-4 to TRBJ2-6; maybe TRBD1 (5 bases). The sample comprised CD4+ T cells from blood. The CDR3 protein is CASSLAPGSTGANVLTF. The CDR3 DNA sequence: TGTGCCAGCAGCTTGGCCCCAGGGTCTACTGGGGCCAACGTCCTGACTTTC.